These T cell receptor beta chains were read from a single sample in a study of graft-versus-host responses after intestinal transplantation. Sequencing was performed with immunoSEQ multiplex PCR; in TCRdb, only in-frame clones are kept and a portion is missing. The data hold more than 12,000 clones, with over 85% observed a single time. The source was PBMCs, collected 9 days after transplant. These receptors were collected from a human patient who received an intestinal transplant, so some T cells may come from the graft donor. Both conserved end residues are part of each CDR3.

TRBV2	TRBJ2-1	CASSPTGGFYNEQFF
TRBV19	TRBJ2-1	CASSTGGYNEQFF
TRBV7-9	TRBJ2-7	CASSLGSYSYEQYF
TRBV14	TRBJ2-5	CASSQDLGLPGQETQYF
TRBV6-5	.	CASSLGPLGRQYF
TRBV5-1	TRBJ2-7	CASSLSRVNEQYF
TRBV28	TRBJ1-2	CASRVGRENYGYTF
TRBV5-4	TRBJ2-1	CASSLGGGQGRINEQFF
TRBV5-1	TRBJ2-7	CASSIPMGMTSYEQYF
TRBV11-2	TRBJ2-3	CASSLDFSTDTQYF
TRBV2	TRBJ1-2	CASRPGQNYGYTF
TRBV11-2	TRBJ2-7	CASSPEPGASGRYEQYF
TRBV2	TRBJ2-1	CASRIPSKTRDNEQFF
TRBV4-1	TRBJ1-1	CASSPKGGGPNTEAFF
TRBV30	TRBJ1-2	CAWRRGYGYTF
TRBV27	TRBJ1-1	CASSLTAGPGTEAFF
TRBV15	TRBJ2-5	CATSSDRDRYQETQYF
TRBV27	TRBJ1-1	CASSLSRGGAEAFF
TRBV30	TRBJ2-2	CAWTGLGWTGELFF
TRBV19	TRBJ2-7	CASSIDVEGAYEQYF
TRBV9	TRBJ2-1	CASSVEGSGNEQFF
TRBV4-2	TRBJ2-7	CASSQTRSYEQYF
TRBV13	TRBJ1-1	CASSFGGVNTEAFF
TRBV28	TRBJ2-7	CASSPGGWTSDEQYF
TRBV29-1	TRBJ2-6	CSVFSAGGSGANVLTF
TRBV6-5	TRBJ2-7	CASSADRGGDYEQYF
TRBV7-9	TRBJ2-3	CASSLAAGTGGDTQYF